The next 26 T cell receptor beta chains were all read from a single sample in a study of T-cell memory formation after mild COVID-19. TCRdb re-called the 5' RACE reads with MiXCR, one entry per CDR3 protein. The data show hundreds of thousands of distinct CDR3 sequences, 28% seen once. Specimen: PBMCs or a T cell subset sorted from them (not recorded which). These receptors came from an adult woman who had mild COVID-19 (a few samples of this study predate the infection). Cell type and time point are not known.

This clonotype has more than one count but fewer than ten. The chain links TRBV29-1 to TRBJ2-5, with 8 bases that match TRBD1. Germline V lookup: CDR1 SQVTM, CDR2 ANQGSEA. V trimming: 4 bases; J trimming: 5 bases; junction bases outside the gene matches: 9. The CDR3 contains 14 residues. CDR3 DNA sequence: TGCAGCGTTGTTGTGCACCGGGACAGGGAGACCCAGTACTTC. Its protein product is CSVVVHRDRETQYF.

The chain has TRBV21-1 and TRBJ2-3; the table's D call, TRBD2, was not checked against the DNA. TRBV21-1 is an annotated pseudogene. This CDR3 is 17 amino acids long. The CDR3 loop reads CASVPRRERRVTDTQYF. CDR3 bases: TGTGCCAGCGTCCCGAGGCGGGAGCGAAGGGTCACAGATACGCAGTATTTT.

This clonotype was counted a few times. The chain is built from TRBV6-6 and TRBJ2-1, with 8 bases that match TRBD2. J gave up 4 bases and V 4 bases, and 3 bases lay outside the gene matches. Germline values: CDR1 MNHNY, CDR2 SVGAGI (reference sequence). This CDR3 is 14 amino acids long. The CDR3 DNA reads as TGTGCCAGCAGTTCACGGGGGGGGTACAATGAGCAGTTCTTC. Protein product: CASSSRGGYNEQFF.

This chain uses TRBV18 with TRBJ1-1, with unresolved D. The V and J ends lost 2 bases and 2 bases respectively, with 9 bases between them. The germline gives CDR1 KGHSH, CDR2 LQKENI. The CDR3 contains 14 residues. The CDR3 loop reads CASSPSHTNTEAFF. The CDR3 bases are TGTGCCAGCTCACCAAGCCATACCAACACTGAAGCTTTCTTT.

In this sample, this clonotype turned up a few times. This rearrangement joins TRBV7-9 to TRBJ1-4; D remains unclear. The V gene lost 1 base and the J gene lost 4 bases, with 7 bases spanning the gap. Per germline, CDR1 SEHNR and CDR2 FQNEAQ (reference sequence). The CDR3 is 14 amino acids. The CDR3 DNA follows: TGTGCCAGCAGCTTAGTTGGGTTTAATGAAAAACTGTTTTTT. This sequence encodes CASSLVGFNEKLFF.

J is TRBJ2-2 and V is TRBV30, with D hard to call. The germline V gene has CDR1 GTSNPN and CDR2 SVGIG (reference sequence). CDR3 length: 15 residues. The germline V and J ends were trimmed by 0 bases and 1 base, with 9 bases remaining between them. In DNA, the CDR3 is TGTGCCTGGAGTGTCGGACCGAAGAACACCGGGGAGCTGTTTTTT. Amino acids: CAWSVGPKNTGELFF. The full variable domain, in which reference TRBV30 and TRBJ2-2 provide the parts outside the CDR3, is SQTIHQWPATLVQPVGSPLSLECTVEGTSNPNLYWYRQAAGRGLQLLFYSVGIGQISSEVPQNLSASRPQDRQFILSSKKLLLSDSGFYLCAWSVGPKNTGELFFGEGSRLTVL.

The J gene is TRBJ2-2, the V gene TRBV30, with D possibly matching TRBD2 (6 bases). Germline CDR1 is GTSNPN and CDR2 is SVGIG (reference sequence). Trimming left V 0 bases short and J 6 bases short, with 11 bases between. The CDR3 spans 14 residues. The chain's CDR3 is CAWSVRELSGELFF. CDR3 nucleotides: TGTGCCTGGAGTGTACGGGAGTTGTCCGGGGAGCTGTTTTTT.

The chain links TRBV9 to TRBJ1-1, with TRBD1 matching 8 bases. The CDR3 is made up of 15 amino acids. Unmatched junction bases numbered 7, after V lost 2 bases and J lost 4 bases. Germline CDR1 reads SGDLS; CDR2 reads YYNGEE. CDR3: CASSVSTGAATEAFF. The CDR3 nucleotides are TGTGCCAGCAGCGTCTCGACAGGGGCGGCCACTGAAGCTTTCTTT.

V usage is TRBV6-5 and J usage is TRBJ2-2; TRBD2 matches 14 bases. The CDR3 covers 17 residues. The junction had 4 bases not matched to a gene; V was cut back by 7 bases and J by 0 bases. The V gene's germline CDR1 is MNHEY and CDR2 SVGAGI. The CDR3 region has the DNA TGTGCCAGCAAGACTAGCGGGAGGGCAGCGAACACCGGGGAGCTGTTTTTT. It codes for CASKTSGRAANTGELFF.

This clonotype was recorded at least ten times. The V and J genes are TRBV12-3 or TRBV12-4 and TRBJ2-1, with a tentative D call TRBD1 (6 bases). The CDR3 has 16 amino acids. V lost 5 bases and J 0 bases, leaving 14 bases between the germline ends. The CDR3 here is CASSPRTVSSYNEQFF. Here the CDR3 DNA reads TGTGCCAGCAGTCCCCGGACAGTATCCTCCTACAATGAGCAGTTCTTC.

V is TRBV12-3 or TRBV12-4 and J is TRBJ1-4, with unresolved D. The CDR3 covers 13 residues. V lost 5 bases, J lost 8 bases, and 12 bases lay in between. CDR3 sequence (DNA): TGTGCCAGCAGTCCCGAAGCTCGGGAAAAACTGTTTTTT. Translation: CASSPEAREKLFF.

This clonotype was counted many times. The chain uses TRBV20-1 and TRBJ2-7, with 8 nucleotides matching TRBD2. The length of the CDR3 is 14 residues. Per the germline V gene, CDR1 is DFQATT and CDR2 is SNEGSKA (reference sequence). The ends lost 0 bases at V and 3 bases at J; junction bases unmatched: 4. CDR3 coding DNA: TGCAGTGCTAGAGATATGCGGGGGGACTACGAGCAGTACTTC. It specifies CSARDMRGDYEQYF.

This clonotype was seen just once. V usage is TRBV2 and J usage is TRBJ2-7; the D is unclear. This CDR3 has 13 residues. Germline lookup yields CDR1 SNHLY and CDR2 FYNNEI. With 4 bases removed from V and 3 bases from J, the gap between germline ends came to 10 bases. As DNA, the CDR3 is TGTGCCAGCAGTGCCAGGCCACGCTACGAGCAGTACTTC. Translation gives CASSARPRYEQYF.

In this sample, this clonotype turned up a few times. The chain recombines TRBV12-3 or TRBV12-4 with TRBJ2-7, with TRBD1 matching over 7 bases. The CDR3 runs 15 residues. J was trimmed by 2 bases and V by 4 bases; bases with no gene match: 8. The CDR3 region is CASSWGQLVAYEQYF. The DNA for the CDR3 is TGTGCCAGCAGTTGGGGACAGCTGGTAGCCTACGAGCAGTACTTC.

This clonotype appeared a few times. The V gene is TRBV10-3, the J gene TRBJ2-7; 7 bases agree with TRBD1. Looked up from germline, CDR1 is ENHRY and CDR2 is SYGVKD. The CDR3 is 12 residues long. V gave up 5 bases and J gave up 4 bases; unmatched junction bases: 2. CDR3 DNA: TGTGCCATCAGTTGGGACAGTTACGAGCAGTACTTC. Protein product: CAISWDSYEQYF.

The chain links TRBV7-2 to TRBJ2-1; TRBD2 is a possible D gene (5 bases). Germline CDR1 is SGHTA and CDR2 is FQGNSA. This CDR3 region has 16 residues. V shed 5 bases and J shed 9 bases, with 23 bases lying between them. The CDR3 sequence is CASSRGGVGPRGEQFF. The CDR3 DNA reads TGTGCCAGCAGCCGCGGTGGAGTAGGTCCACGGGGTGAGCAGTTCTTC.

J is TRBJ1-1 and V is TRBV29-1, with D perhaps matching TRBD1 (5 bases). Germline lookup yields CDR1 SQVTM and CDR2 ANQGSEA. The CDR3 loop spans 12 amino acids. The V gene lost 4 bases and the J gene lost 2 bases, with 8 bases spanning the gap. This chain's CDR3 is CSVADRNTEAFF. CDR3 bases: TGCAGCGTTGCCGACAGAAACACTGAAGCTTTCTTT.

V usage is TRBV6-4 and J usage is TRBJ2-2; 9 nucleotides agree with TRBD2. This CDR3 has 16 amino acids. Germline V gene lookup returns CDR1 MRHNA and CDR2 SNTAGT. Unmatched junction bases numbered 7, after V lost 7 bases and J lost 1 base. The chain's CDR3 is CASINRLAENTGELFF. The CDR3 region has the DNA TGTGCCAGCATTAACAGACTAGCGGAGAACACCGGGGAGCTGTTTTTT.

This clonotype has more than one count but fewer than ten. The rearrangement joins TRBV5-8 to TRBJ1-4, with 8 nucleotides matching TRBD1. Germline trimming cut 2 bases from V and 10 bases from J; bases unmatched to any gene: 10. The CDR3 is made up of 15 amino acids. CDR1 is SGHTS and CDR2 is YDEGEE in the germline V gene. The CDR3 reads CASSFTGTGGRKLFF. Here the CDR3 DNA reads TGTGCCAGCAGCTTCACCGGGACAGGCGGCAGAAAACTGTTTTTT.

The J gene is TRBJ2-5, the V gene TRBV24-1, with D hard to call. Germline CDR1 is KGHDR and CDR2 is SFDVKD. The CDR3 is 11 amino acids. Trimming shortened V by 2 bases and J by 5 bases, and 2 bases separated the two germline ends. The CDR3 sequence: CATSDWETQYF. The CDR3, as DNA: TGTGCCACCAGTGATTGGGAGACCCAGTACTTC.

The genes are TRBV5-5 and TRBJ1-5; no clear D gene. V shed 0 bases and J shed 0 bases, with 7 bases lying between them. Germline V gene data show CDR1 as SGHKS and CDR2 as YYEKEE (reference sequence). CDR3 length equals 15 residues. The CDR3 loop reads CASSLVEYSNQPQHF. DNA for the CDR3: TGTGCCAGCAGCTTGGTTGAGTATAGCAATCAGCCCCAGCATTTT.

This clonotype appeared a few times. The chain combines TRBV14 with TRBJ2-5, with 12 bases matching TRBD2. Unmatched junction bases numbered 7, after V lost 6 bases and J lost 2 bases. This CDR3 is built from 16 residues. The germline CDR1 and CDR2 sequences are SGHDN and FVKESK. CDR3 coding DNA: TGTGCCAGCAGTCGGACTAGCGGGAAGTCTCAAGAGACCCAGTACTTC. As protein: CASSRTSGKSQETQYF.

This chain uses TRBV6-5 with TRBJ2-7; 9 bases line up with TRBD1. The germline CDR1 and CDR2 sequences are MNHEY and SVGAGI. Germline trimming cut 5 bases from V and 0 bases from J; bases unmatched to any gene: 8. The CDR3 runs to 16 residues. The CDR3 nucleotides read TGTGCCAGCAGTACTCCCGGGACAGGGAGCTCCTACGAGCAGTACTTC. The encoded protein is CASSTPGTGSSYEQYF.

V and J are TRBV6-5 and TRBJ2-7; 9 bases map to TRBD2. The ends lost 2 bases at V and 10 bases at J; junction bases unmatched: 6. The germline CDR1 and CDR2 sequences are MNHEY and SVGAGI. The CDR3 extends over 13 amino acids. The CDR3 bases are TGTGCCAGCAGTTACGGGCTAGCGGGACTCCAGTACTTC. This encodes CASSYGLAGLQYF.

The table lists this clonotype with a few counts. The gene calls are TRBV19 and TRBJ2-3; 11 bases align to TRBD2. The CDR3 is made up of 13 amino acids. Germline CDR1 reads LNHDA; CDR2 reads SQIVND (reference sequence). CDR3 sequence reads: CASASGRTDTQYF. CDR3 bases: TGTGCTTCGGCTAGCGGGAGGACAGATACGCAGTATTTT.

In its sample, this clonotype was seen a few times. This chain connects TRBV7-3 to TRBJ2-3, with 8 bases lining up with TRBD2. Germline lookup yields CDR1 SGHTA and CDR2 FQGTGA. This CDR3 region has 19 residues. V was clipped by 1 base and J by 0 bases; unmatched bases: 12. CDR3 in amino acids: CASSLNGGGLSGSTDTQYF. The CDR3 DNA reads as TGTGCCAGCAGCTTAAATGGCGGGGGGCTGTCCGGGAGCACAGATACGCAGTATTTT.